The T cell receptor (beta chain) described here comes from a study of blood T cell repertoires in COVID-19. On the study more broadly: Sites in the United States, Italy and Spain provided acute and convalescent COVID-19 samples. The cDNA or gDNA used as material had been derived from T cells, B-cell-depleted T cells, or PBMCs.

J was trimmed by 2 bases and V by 6 bases; bases with no gene match: 0. CDR1 and CDR2 (germline): ENHRY, SYGVKD. The CDR3 is made up of 13 amino acids. The Seattle patients joined while their infection was active and were tracked longitudinally afterward. Per the original methods: Nucleated cell counts were estimated from reference gene primer amplification. The table came from immunoSEQ multiplex PCR; TCRdb's copy has only in-frame clones and leaves some out. V, J and clone size are taken as reported in that table, and D and trimming were inferred from the DNA itself. This sample has almost 200,000 clones; approximately 86% occur once, and the top ten carry roughly 0.91%. This clone was recorded a few times.

V and J are TRBV10-3 and TRBJ2-5; 10 nucleotides line up with TRBD1. Sequences were obtained from peripheral blood. The clonotype originates from a man in his 60s with COVID-19, enrolled during active disease. CDR3 loop: CAIRDRGQETQYF. CDR3 nucleotides: TGTGCCATCAGGGACAGGGGGCAAGAGACCCAGTACTTC.